The T cell receptor (beta chain) described here comes from a study of T cells in Graves' hyperthyroidism and ophthalmopathy. General study results and limits: The model's output predicted ophthalmopathy at a median of about 5.9 months prior to onset.

This clonotype was seen repeatedly, ten times or more. Its antigen is currently unknown. Using RNA transcripts as the source, TCR beta CDR3 regions were amplified. The HTBI set primed first-round TCR CDR3 RT-PCR. TCRdb fed the multiplex PCR reads into MiXCR, producing one record per CDR3 protein. Among about 680,000 distinct CDR3 sequences listed, 35% were seen once. No ophthalmopathy progression within 18 months constituted stable Graves' hyperthyroidism. The hyperthyroidism patients had all been newly diagnosed, and their disease duration was under 2 months. Their ages ranged from 18 to 65 years. The clonotype originates from a woman in her 40s with Graves' hyperthyroidism. Sequencing was done on a sample of blood.

CDR3 sequence: CAISQPPGTEAFF. CDR3 nucleotide sequence: TGTGCCATCAGTCAACCTCCGGGCACTGAAGCTTTCTTT. The chain joins TRBV10-3 to TRBJ1-1; D uncertain. CDR1 ENHRY and CDR2 SYGVKD come from the germline V gene. The V and J ends lost 5 bases and 4 bases respectively, with 11 bases between them. This CDR3 is 13 amino acids long.